Here is one T cell receptor (beta chain) with its context. The template for TCR beta VDJ and CDR3 sequence profiling was genomic DNA. MiXCR, applied by TCRdb to the reads, yields one record per CDR3 protein. This sample yields approximately 300,000 distinct CDR3 sequences, of which 56% are seen a single time; under 1.5% belongs to the top ten. Sequencing involved patients with CD8+CD57+ cell expansion previously shown by flow cytometry. The sample comes from a study of CD8+CD57+ T cells in acquired aplastic anemia. Study summary: Average DNA yield from sorted CD4+ and CD8+ cells was approximately 3 ug.

Germline values: CDR1 SGHVS, CDR2 FQNEAQ. This CDR3 has 14 amino acids. Trimming stripped 5 bases from V and 2 bases from J, with 13 bases between. Input material: sorted CD4+, CD8+, or CD8+CD57+ T cells (not recorded which) from PBMCs. This TCR came from a human donor with aplastic anemia. The J gene is TRBJ2-7, the V gene TRBV7-8, with D possibly being TRBD1 (6 bases). CDR3 nucleotides: TGTGCCAGCAGCCTTCGGGACAAGACCTACGAGCAGTACTTC. Encoded protein: CASSLRDKTYEQYF.